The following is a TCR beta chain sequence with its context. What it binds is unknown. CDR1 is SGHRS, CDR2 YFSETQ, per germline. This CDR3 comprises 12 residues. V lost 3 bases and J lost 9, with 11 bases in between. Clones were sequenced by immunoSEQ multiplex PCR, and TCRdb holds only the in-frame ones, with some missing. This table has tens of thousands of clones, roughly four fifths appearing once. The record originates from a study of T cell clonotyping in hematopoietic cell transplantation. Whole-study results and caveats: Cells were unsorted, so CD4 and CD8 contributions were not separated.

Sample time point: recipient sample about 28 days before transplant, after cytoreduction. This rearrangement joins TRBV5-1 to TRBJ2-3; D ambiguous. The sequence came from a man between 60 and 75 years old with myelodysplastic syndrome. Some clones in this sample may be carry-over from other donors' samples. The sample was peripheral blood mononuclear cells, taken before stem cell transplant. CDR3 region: CASSSQGLTQYF. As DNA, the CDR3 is TGCGCCAGCAGCTCACAAGGGCTAACGCAGTATTTT. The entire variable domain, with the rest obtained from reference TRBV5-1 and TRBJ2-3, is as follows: KAGVTQTPRYLIKTRGQQVTLSCSPISGHRSVSWYQQTPGQGLQFLFEYFSETQRNKGNFPGRFSGRQFSNSRSEMNVSTLELGDSALYLCASSSQGLTQYFGPGTRLTVL.